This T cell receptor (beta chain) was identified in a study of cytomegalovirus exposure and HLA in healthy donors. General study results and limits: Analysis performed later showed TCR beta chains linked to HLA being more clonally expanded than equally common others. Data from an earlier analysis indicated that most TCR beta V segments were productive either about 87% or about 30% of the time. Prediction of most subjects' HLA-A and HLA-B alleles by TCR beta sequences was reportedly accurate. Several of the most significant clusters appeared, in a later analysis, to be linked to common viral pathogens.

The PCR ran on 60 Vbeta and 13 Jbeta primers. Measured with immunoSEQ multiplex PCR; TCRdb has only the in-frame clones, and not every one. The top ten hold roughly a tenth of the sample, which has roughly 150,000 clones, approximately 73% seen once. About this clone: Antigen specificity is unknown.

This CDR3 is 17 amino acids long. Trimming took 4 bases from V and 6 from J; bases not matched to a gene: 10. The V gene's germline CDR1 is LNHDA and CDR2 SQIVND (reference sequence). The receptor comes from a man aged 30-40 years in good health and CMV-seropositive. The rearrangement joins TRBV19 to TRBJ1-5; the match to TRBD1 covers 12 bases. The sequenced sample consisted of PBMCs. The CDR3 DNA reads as TGTGCCAGTAGTAGGGGACAGGGGGCAGGTAGTAGTCAGCCCCAGCATTTT. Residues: CASSRGQGAGSSQPQHF. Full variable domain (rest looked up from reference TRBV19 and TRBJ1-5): DGGITQSPKYLFRKEGQNVTLSCEQNLNHDAMYWYRQDPGQGLRLIYYSQIVNDFQKGDIAEGYSVSREKKESFPLTVTSAQKNPTAFYLCASSRGQGAGSSQPQHFGDGTRLSIL.